The rows below give T cell receptor beta chains drawn from one sample of a study of a mutant IDH1 vaccine in newly diagnosed glioma. TCRdb's table, derived via immunoSEQ multiplex PCR, lists solely in-frame clones and lacks some. Counted here are about 36,000 clones, roughly 79% occurring once; the ten biggest clones make up 9% to 13%. No antigen has been assigned to these receptors. Material: PBMCs, obtained from a glioma patient whose treatment included an IDH1 peptide vaccine. Every receptor here comes from a man aged 50 to 60 with glioma. Both conserved end residues are part of each CDR3. D genes are given only for firm matches. Size values are once, few and many counts, or a class for expanded clones, and some rows have none.

D gene,J gene,clone size,V gene,CDR3 DNA,CDR3 protein
.,TRBJ2-3,.,TRBV6-1,TGTGCCAGCAGTGTGGTGGCCTCGACAGATACGCAGTATTTT,CASSVVASTDTQYF
TRBD2,TRBJ2-1,.,TRBV5-1,TGCGCCAGCAGCTTGGGGACTAGCGGGAGCTCCTACAATGAGCAGTTCTTC,CASSLGTSGSSYNEQFF
.,TRBJ1-2,.,TRBV2,TGTGCCAGCAGTGCAACAGGAGAACTCTATGGCTACACCTTC,CASSATGELYGYTF
TRBD2,TRBJ2-1,once,TRBV27,TGTGCCAGCAGTTCTCCTAGACTAGCGGGGGGTCACAATGAGCAGTTCTTC,CASSSPRLAGGHNEQFF
.,TRBJ2-5,.,TRBV11-2,TGTGCCAGCAGCTTAGATCGCGGCTCCCCCTGGGAGACCCAGTACTTC,CASSLDRGSPWETQYF
TRBD1,TRBJ1-3,.,TRBV15,TGTGCCACCAGCAGGGACAGGGGGCTTTCTGGAAACACCATATATTTT,CATSRDRGLSGNTIYF
.,TRBJ1-1,few,TRBV27,TGTGCCAGCAGTTTCGGCGTTTCCTCAGGCTCTGAAGCTTTCTTT,CASSFGVSSGSEAFF
.,TRBJ2-5,.,TRBV7-9,TGTGCCAGCAGCTTAGAGGGATTTCAAGAGACCCAGTACTTC,CASSLEGFQETQYF
TRBD2,TRBJ2-3,.,TRBV9,TGTGCCAGCAGCCCTCTAGCGGGGGGCACAGATACGCAGTATTTT,CASSPLAGGTDTQYF
.,TRBJ2-7,.,TRBV6-6,TGTGCCAGCGTAGCTGTGGGCCAAACCTACGAGCAGTACTTC,CASVAVGQTYEQYF
TRBD2,TRBJ2-7,.,TRBV6-6,TGTGCCAGCAGAGAGCGGGGCGAGCAGTACTTC,CASRERGEQYF
.,TRBJ2-2,.,TRBV20-1,TGCAGTGCGTGGGGGAACGGGGAGCTGTTTTTT,CSAWGNGELFF
.,TRBJ1-1,few,TRBV7-9,TGTGCCAGCAGCTCGGACAGTATGAACACTGAAGCTTTCTTT,CASSSDSMNTEAFF
.,TRBJ1-5,once,TRBV7-9,TGTGCCAGCAGCCTACCTCATCAGCCCCAGCATTTT,CASSLPHQPQHF
.,TRBJ2-2,.,TRBV10-3,TGTGCCATCAGTCCCGTCTTAATCCCGAACACCGGGGAGCTGTTTTTT,CAISPVLIPNTGELFF
.,TRBJ2-7,medium-sized,TRBV7-9,TGTGCCAGCAGCTTATTCGGCAGGCCCCACGAGCAGTACTTC,CASSLFGRPHEQYF
.,TRBJ1-3,.,TRBV5-1,TGCGCCAGCAGCCCTTTAGGTTCCGACTACTCTGGAAACACCATATATTTT,CASSPLGSDYSGNTIYF
.,TRBJ2-7,.,TRBV5-6,TGTGCCAGCAGCCCACAATATCGGACAGACTCCTACGAGCAGTACTTC,CASSPQYRTDSYEQYF
TRBD1,TRBJ2-7,.,TRBV18,TGTGCCAGCCAAAGGACAGGGGAACACGAGCAGTACTTC,CASQRTGEHEQYF
.,TRBJ2-4,.,TRBV12-5,TGTGCTAGTGGTTTGAAATCAGACATTCAGTACTTC,CASGLKSDIQYF
TRBD2,TRBJ2-7,.,TRBV6-6,TGTGCCAGCAGTTCCCCGACTAGCGGGGTACCCGAGCAGTACTTC,CASSSPTSGVPEQYF
.,TRBJ2-7,few,TRBV25-1,TGTGCCAGCAGTGAATCCACGGTGGGAGTTCCGTACGAGCAGTACTTC,CASSESTVGVPYEQYF
TRBD2,TRBJ2-7,.,TRBV19,TGTGCCAGCTCACTAGCGGGACACTACGAGCAGTACTTC,CASSLAGHYEQYF
.,TRBJ2-7,.,TRBV2,TGTGCCAGCAATCGGGACCCAGGCTACGAGCAGTACTTC,CASNRDPGYEQYF
.,TRBJ2-1,.,TRBV29-1,TGCAGCGCTGAAGGGATGAGGGCCAATGAGCAGTTCTTC,CSAEGMRANEQFF
.,TRBJ2-7,.,TRBV5-1,TGCGCCAGCAGCTTAAACACCTACGAGCAGTACTTC,CASSLNTYEQYF
TRBD2,TRBJ2-1,.,TRBV14,TGTGCATCCAGCGGGAGAGGATGGGACTACAATGAGCAGTTCTTC,CASSGRGWDYNEQFF
.,TRBJ1-2,.,TRBV9,TGTGCCAGCAGCGATCATGGGGGAAACTATGGCTACACCTTC,CASSDHGGNYGYTF
.,TRBJ1-4,.,TRBV28,TGTGCCAGCAGTTTATTGGGGGCCGGTGAAAAACTGTTTTTT,CASSLLGAGEKLFF
.,TRBJ1-1,few,TRBV30,TGTGCCTGGAGTTACAGGGTGCAGAACACTGAAGCTTTCTTT,CAWSYRVQNTEAFF
.,TRBJ1-2,.,TRBV5-6,TGTGCCAGCAGCAATGCCGGGTCGAACTATGGCTACACCTTC,CASSNAGSNYGYTF
.,TRBJ1-2,.,TRBV11-3,TGTGCCAGCAGCTTAGTTGCTGGGAGTGGCTACACCTTC,CASSLVAGSGYTF
.,TRBJ1-3,.,TRBV9,TGTGCCAGCAGCGTAGAGGTTTGGGGGACTGGAAACACCATATATTTT,CASSVEVWGTGNTIYF
.,TRBJ1-4,.,TRBV7-9,TGTGCCAGCACCGACGGACCCCCAACTAATGAAAAACTGTTTTTT,CASTDGPPTNEKLFF
TRBD2,TRBJ2-1,.,TRBV11-3,TGTGCCAGCAGCTTCGGACTAGCCTGGAACAATGAGCAGTTCTTC,CASSFGLAWNNEQFF
.,TRBJ1-1,.,TRBV18,TGTGCCAGCTGGGGCGACAGTTCGTTGGGCACTGAAGCTTTCTTT,CASWGDSSLGTEAFF
TRBD2,TRBJ2-1,.,TRBV4-2,TGTGCCAGCAGCCAGTCCGGGACTAGCGGGATAGATGAGCAGTTCTTC,CASSQSGTSGIDEQFF
TRBD1,TRBJ1-1,.,TRBV6-1,TGTGCCAGCAGTGAACAGACAGGGTTGGCTTTCTTT,CASSEQTGLAFF
.,TRBJ1-3,once,TRBV30,TGTGCCTGGAGATACAGATCCCAAAGCTCTGGAAACACCATATATTTT,CAWRYRSQSSGNTIYF
TRBD2,TRBJ2-7,.,TRBV5-1,TGCGCCAGCAGCTTACTAGCGGGAGGAGCCTACGAGCAGTACTTC,CASSLLAGGAYEQYF
.,TRBJ1-1,few,TRBV18,TGTGCCAGCTCACTTTTGGGGGCGGACACTGAAGCTTTCTTT,CASSLLGADTEAFF
.,TRBJ2-5,.,TRBV7-6,TGTGCCAGCAGCGACCCTAGGGGGACCCAGTACTTC,CASSDPRGTQYF
.,TRBJ2-3,.,TRBV19,TGTGCCAGTAGTGTCACAGGGCCGCAGGATACGCAGTATTTT,CASSVTGPQDTQYF
.,TRBJ2-7,.,TRBV28,TGTGCCAGCAGGGGTAGCCCCTACGAGCAGTACTTC,CASRGSPYEQYF
.,TRBJ2-6,.,TRBV7-9,TGTGCCAGCAGCTTCTCGATCTCTGGGGCCAACGTCCTGACTTTC,CASSFSISGANVLTF
.,TRBJ2-3,.,TRBV6-5,TGTGCCAGCAGTTACTCGGTGGCCTCCGATACGCAGTATTTT,CASSYSVASDTQYF
.,TRBJ1-1,.,TRBV19,TGTGCCTCTTCGGCAGGGGTCACTGAAGCTTTCTTT,CASSAGVTEAFF
TRBD2,TRBJ2-1,.,TRBV29-1,TGCAGCGTTGCGAGGCGGGAGGCCGAGGATGAGCAGTTCTTC,CSVARREAEDEQFF
TRBD1,TRBJ2-1,.,TRBV5-1,TGCGCCAGCAGCCTGTCAGTGACAGGGGATGAGCAGTTCTTC,CASSLSVTGDEQFF
.,TRBJ2-7,.,TRBV5-4,TGTGCCAGCAGCGGGGAAGGGCAGGGGAGGTTCTTC,CASSGEGQGRFF
.,TRBJ1-1,.,TRBV28,TGTGCCAGCAGTCAATGGGGGGCCGAGGGGACTGAAGCTTTCTTT,CASSQWGAEGTEAFF
.,TRBJ1-2,.,TRBV5-4,TGTGCCAGCAGCCAAGGAGTTGACGGAAACTATGGCTACACCTTC,CASSQGVDGNYGYTF
.,TRBJ1-6,.,TRBV5-1,TGCGCCAGCAGTTCTTCTTTTCAGCTCCTTAGCCGAAATTCACCCCTCCACTTT,CASSSSFQLLSRNSPLHF
.,TRBJ1-1,.,TRBV11-2,TGTGCCAGCAGCTTAGGGGATGGGGAGATGGGTATTGAAGCTTTCTTT,CASSLGDGEMGIEAFF
TRBD1,TRBJ2-5,.,TRBV27,TGTGCCAGCAGTTTAACTGGACAGGGGGCAGTGACCCAGTACTTC,CASSLTGQGAVTQYF
TRBD2,TRBJ2-2,.,TRBV18,TGTGCCAGCTCACCATCGAGAGCGGGAGGCACCGGGGAGCTGTTTTTT,CASSPSRAGGTGELFF
TRBD1,TRBJ2-4,.,TRBV2,TGTGCCAGCAGACCCGGACAGGGGAGGTTAAACATTCAGTACTTC,CASRPGQGRLNIQYF